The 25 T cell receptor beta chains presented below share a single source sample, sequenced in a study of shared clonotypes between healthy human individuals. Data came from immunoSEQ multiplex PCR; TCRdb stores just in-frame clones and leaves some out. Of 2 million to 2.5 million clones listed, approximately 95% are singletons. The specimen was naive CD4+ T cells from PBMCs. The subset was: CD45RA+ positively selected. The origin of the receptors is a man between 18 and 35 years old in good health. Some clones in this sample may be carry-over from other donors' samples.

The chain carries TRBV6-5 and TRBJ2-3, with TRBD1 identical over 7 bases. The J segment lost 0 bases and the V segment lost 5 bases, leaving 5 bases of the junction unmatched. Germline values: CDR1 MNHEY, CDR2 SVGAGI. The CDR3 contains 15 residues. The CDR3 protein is CASSRTGPSTDTQYF. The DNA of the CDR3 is TGTGCCAGCAGTCGGACAGGACCCAGCACAGATACGCAGTATTTT.

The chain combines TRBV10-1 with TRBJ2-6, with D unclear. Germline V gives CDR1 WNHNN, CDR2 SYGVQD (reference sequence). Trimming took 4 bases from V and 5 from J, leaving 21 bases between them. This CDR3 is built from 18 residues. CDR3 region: CASSAPVSAQSRANVLTF. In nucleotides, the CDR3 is TGCGCCAGCAGTGCTCCGGTAAGCGCACAAAGTCGGGCCAACGTCCTGACTTTC.

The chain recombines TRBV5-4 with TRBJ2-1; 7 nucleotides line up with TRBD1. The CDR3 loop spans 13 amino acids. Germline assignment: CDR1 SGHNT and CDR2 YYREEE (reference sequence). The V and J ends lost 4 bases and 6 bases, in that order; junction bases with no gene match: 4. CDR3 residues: CASSLQGVNEQFF. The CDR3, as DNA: TGTGCCAGCAGCCTGCAGGGGGTCAATGAGCAGTTCTTC.

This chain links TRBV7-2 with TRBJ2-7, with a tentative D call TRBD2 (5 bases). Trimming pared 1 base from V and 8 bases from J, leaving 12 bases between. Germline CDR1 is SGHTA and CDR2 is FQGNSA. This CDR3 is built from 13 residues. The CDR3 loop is CASSLGLAGKQYF. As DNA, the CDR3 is TGTGCCAGCAGCTTAGGGCTAGCTGGAAAGCAGTACTTC.

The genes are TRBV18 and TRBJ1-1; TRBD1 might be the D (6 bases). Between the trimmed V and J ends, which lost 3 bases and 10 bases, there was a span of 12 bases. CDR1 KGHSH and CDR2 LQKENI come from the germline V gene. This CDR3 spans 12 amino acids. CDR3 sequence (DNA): TGTGCCAGCTCACCCGACAGGTTAGGAGCTTTCTTT. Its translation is CASSPDRLGAFF.

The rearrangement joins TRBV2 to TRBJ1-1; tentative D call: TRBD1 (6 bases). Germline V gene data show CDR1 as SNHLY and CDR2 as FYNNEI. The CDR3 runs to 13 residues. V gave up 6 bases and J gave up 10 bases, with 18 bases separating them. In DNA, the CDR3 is TGTGCCAGCAGGGACAGCAGCCTGGATGGAGCTTTCTTT. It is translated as CASRDSSLDGAFF.

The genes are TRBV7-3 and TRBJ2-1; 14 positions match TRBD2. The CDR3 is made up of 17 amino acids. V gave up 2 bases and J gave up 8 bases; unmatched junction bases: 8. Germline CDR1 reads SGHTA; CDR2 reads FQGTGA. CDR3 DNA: TGTGCCAGCAGCTTACCCAGACTAGCGGGAGGGCCACATGAGCAGTTCTTC. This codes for CASSLPRLAGGPHEQFF.

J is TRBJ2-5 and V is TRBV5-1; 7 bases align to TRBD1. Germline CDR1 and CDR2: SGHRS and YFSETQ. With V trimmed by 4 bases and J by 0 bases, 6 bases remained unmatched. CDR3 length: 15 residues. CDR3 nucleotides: TGCGCCAGCAGCGGGTTTGGGACAGACCAAGAGACCCAGTACTTC. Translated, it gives CASSGFGTDQETQYF.

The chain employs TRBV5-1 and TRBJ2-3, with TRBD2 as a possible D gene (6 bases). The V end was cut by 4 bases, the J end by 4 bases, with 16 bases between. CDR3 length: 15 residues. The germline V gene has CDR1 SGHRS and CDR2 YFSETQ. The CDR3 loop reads CASSPGTYPADTQYF. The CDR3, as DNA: TGCGCCAGCAGCCCTGGGACTTACCCTGCAGATACGCAGTATTTT.

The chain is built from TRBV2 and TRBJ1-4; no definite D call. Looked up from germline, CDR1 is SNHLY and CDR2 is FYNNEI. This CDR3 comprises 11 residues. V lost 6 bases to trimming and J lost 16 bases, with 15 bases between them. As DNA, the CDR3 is TGTGCCAGCAGCGACCCGGGCTTGTGGTTTTTT. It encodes CASSDPGLWFF. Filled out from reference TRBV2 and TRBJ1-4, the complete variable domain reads EPEVTQTPSHQVTQMGQEVILRCVPISNHLYFYWYRQILGQKVEFLVSFYNNEISEKSEIFDDQFSVERPDGSNFTLKIRSTKLEDSAMYFCASSDPGLWFFGSGTQLSVL.

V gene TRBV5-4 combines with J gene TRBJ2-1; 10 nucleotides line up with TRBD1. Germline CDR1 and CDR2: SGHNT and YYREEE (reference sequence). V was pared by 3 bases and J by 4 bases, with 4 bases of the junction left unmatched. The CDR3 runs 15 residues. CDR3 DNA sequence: TGTGCCAGCAGCTCGACAGGGGGCAGTTACAATGAGCAGTTCTTC. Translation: CASSSTGGSYNEQFF.

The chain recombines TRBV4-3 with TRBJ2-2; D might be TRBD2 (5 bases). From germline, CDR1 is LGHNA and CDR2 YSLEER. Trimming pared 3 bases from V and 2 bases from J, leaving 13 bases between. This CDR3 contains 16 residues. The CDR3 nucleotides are TGCGCCAGCAGCCAGGGAGACGGAGCTAACACCGGGGAGCTGTTTTTT. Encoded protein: CASSQGDGANTGELFF.

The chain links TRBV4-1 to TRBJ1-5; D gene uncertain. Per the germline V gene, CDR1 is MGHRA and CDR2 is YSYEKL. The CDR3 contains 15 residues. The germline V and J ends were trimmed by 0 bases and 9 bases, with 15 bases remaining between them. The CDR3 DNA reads TGCGCCAGCAGCCAAGATGAGTACGGCATTCGGCCCCAGCATTTT. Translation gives CASSQDEYGIRPQHF.

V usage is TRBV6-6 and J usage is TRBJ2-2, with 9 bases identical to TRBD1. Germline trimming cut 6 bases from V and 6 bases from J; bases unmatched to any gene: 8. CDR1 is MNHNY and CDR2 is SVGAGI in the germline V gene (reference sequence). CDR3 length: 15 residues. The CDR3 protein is CASRSPGQGAGELFF. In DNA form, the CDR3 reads TGTGCCAGCAGGTCTCCGGGACAGGGAGCCGGGGAGCTGTTTTTT.

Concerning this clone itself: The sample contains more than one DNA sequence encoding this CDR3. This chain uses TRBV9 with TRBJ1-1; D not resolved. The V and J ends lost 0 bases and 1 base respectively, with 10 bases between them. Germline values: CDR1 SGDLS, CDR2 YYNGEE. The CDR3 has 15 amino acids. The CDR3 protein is CASSVAGGRNTEAFF. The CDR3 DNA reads TGTGCCAGCAGCGTAGCTGGAGGGCGGAACACTGAAGCTTTCTTT.

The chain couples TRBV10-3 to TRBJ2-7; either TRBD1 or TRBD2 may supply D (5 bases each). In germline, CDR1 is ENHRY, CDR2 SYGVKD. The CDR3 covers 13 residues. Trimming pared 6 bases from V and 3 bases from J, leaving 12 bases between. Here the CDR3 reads CAIRGEFSYEQYF. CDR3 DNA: TGTGCCATCAGGGGGGAATTTAGCTACGAGCAGTACTTC.

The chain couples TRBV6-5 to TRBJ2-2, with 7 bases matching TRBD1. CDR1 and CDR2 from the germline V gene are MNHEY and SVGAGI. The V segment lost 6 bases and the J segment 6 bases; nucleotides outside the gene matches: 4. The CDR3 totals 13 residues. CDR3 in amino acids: CASSDRDAGELFF. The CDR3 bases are TGTGCCAGCAGCGACAGGGACGCCGGGGAGCTGTTTTTT.

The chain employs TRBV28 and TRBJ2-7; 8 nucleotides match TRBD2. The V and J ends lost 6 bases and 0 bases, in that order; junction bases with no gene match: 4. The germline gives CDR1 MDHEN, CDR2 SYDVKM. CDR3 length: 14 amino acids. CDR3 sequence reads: CASRTAGASYEQYF. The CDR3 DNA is TGTGCCAGCAGGACAGCGGGGGCCTCCTACGAGCAGTACTTC.

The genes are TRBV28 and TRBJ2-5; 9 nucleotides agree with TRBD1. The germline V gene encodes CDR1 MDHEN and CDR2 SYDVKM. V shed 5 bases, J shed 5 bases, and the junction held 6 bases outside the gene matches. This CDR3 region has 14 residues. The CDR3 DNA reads TGTGCCAGCAGTAGAGACAGGGGGTACGAGACCCAGTACTTC. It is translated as CASSRDRGYETQYF.

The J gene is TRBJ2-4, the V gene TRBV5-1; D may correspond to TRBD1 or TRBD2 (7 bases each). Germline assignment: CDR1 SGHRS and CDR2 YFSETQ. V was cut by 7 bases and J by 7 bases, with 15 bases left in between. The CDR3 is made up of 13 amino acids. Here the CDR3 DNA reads TGCGCCAGCGGACTAGGGGGCGGCAACATTCAGTACTTC. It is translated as CASGLGGGNIQYF.

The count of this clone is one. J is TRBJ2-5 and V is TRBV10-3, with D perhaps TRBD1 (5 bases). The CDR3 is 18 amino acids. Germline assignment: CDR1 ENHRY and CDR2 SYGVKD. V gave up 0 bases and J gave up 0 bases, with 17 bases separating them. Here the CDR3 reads CAISESVGKQAYQETQYF. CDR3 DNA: TGTGCCATCAGTGAGTCGGTTGGTAAACAGGCGTACCAAGAGACCCAGTACTTC.

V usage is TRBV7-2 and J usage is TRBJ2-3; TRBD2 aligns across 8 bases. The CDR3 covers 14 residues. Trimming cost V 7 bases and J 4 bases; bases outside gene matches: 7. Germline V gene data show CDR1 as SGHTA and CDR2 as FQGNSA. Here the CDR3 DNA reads TGTGCCAGCACTAAAAGCGGGAGCCCAGATACGCAGTATTTT. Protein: CASTKSGSPDTQYF. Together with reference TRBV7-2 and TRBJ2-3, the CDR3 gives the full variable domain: GAGVSQSPSNKVTEKGKDVELRCDPISGHTALYWYRQSLGQGLEFLIYFQGNSAPDKSGLPSDRFSAERTGGSVSTLTIQRTQQEDSAVYLCASTKSGSPDTQYFGPGTRLTVL.

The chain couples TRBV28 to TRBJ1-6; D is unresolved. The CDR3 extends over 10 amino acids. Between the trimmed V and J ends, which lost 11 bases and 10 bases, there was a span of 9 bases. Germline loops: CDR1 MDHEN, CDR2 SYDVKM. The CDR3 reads CASGRSPLHF. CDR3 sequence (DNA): TGTGCCTCGGGGAGGTCACCCCTCCACTTT.

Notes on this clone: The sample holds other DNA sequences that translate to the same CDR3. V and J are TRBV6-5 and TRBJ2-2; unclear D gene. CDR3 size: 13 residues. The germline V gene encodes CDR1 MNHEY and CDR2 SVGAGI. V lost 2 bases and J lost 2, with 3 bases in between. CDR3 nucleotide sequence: TGTGCCAGCAGTTACAGCAACACCGGGGAGCTGTTTTTT. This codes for CASSYSNTGELFF.

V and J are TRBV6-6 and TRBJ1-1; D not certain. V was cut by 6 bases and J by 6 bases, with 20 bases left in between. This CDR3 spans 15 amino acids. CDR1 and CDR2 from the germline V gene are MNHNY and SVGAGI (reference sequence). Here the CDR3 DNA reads TGTGCCAGCAGGGCCACGGTAGCCGAGGACGCTGAAGCTTTCTTT. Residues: CASRATVAEDAEAFF.